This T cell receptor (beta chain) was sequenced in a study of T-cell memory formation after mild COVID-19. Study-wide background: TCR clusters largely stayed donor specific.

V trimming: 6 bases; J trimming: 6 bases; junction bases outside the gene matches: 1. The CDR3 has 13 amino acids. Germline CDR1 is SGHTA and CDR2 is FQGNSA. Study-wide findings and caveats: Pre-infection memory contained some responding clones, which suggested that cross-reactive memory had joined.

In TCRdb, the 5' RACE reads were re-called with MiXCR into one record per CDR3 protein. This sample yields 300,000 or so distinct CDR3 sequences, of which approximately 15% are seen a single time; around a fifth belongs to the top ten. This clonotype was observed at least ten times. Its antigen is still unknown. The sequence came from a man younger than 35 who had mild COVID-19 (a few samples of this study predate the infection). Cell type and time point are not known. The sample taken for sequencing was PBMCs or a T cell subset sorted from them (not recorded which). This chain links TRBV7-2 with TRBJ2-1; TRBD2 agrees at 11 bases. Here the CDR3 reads CASSTSGGNEQFF. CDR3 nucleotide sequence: TGTGCCAGCAGTACTAGCGGGGGCAATGAGCAGTTCTTC.